The T cell receptor (beta chain) described here comes from a study of prognosis after radiotherapy for stage I lung cancer. Genomic DNA was the source, and TCR beta CDR3 was amplified from it by two-round multiplex PCR. Gene-specific TRBV and TRBJ primers were used in PCR round one. TCRdb used MiXCR to reprocess the multiplex PCR reads, holding one entry per CDR3 protein. The sample has approximately 20,000 distinct CDR3 sequences, approximately 25% seen once. This clonotype has at least ten counts. Trimming shortened V by 7 bases and J by 4 bases, and 16 bases separated the two germline ends. Germline CDR1 and CDR2: MNHEY and SVGEGT. The CDR3 loop spans 15 amino acids.

This sequence was found in a donor over 45 with non-small cell lung cancer. The starting material was PBMCs, obtained before or after stereotactic body radiation therapy (not recorded which). The V gene is TRBV6-2 or TRBV6-3, the J gene TRBJ2-2; D is unclear. The CDR3, as DNA: TGTGCCAGCATAAACACGGCTAGTACCACCGGGGAGCTGTTTTTT. Amino acid sequence: CASINTASTTGELFF.